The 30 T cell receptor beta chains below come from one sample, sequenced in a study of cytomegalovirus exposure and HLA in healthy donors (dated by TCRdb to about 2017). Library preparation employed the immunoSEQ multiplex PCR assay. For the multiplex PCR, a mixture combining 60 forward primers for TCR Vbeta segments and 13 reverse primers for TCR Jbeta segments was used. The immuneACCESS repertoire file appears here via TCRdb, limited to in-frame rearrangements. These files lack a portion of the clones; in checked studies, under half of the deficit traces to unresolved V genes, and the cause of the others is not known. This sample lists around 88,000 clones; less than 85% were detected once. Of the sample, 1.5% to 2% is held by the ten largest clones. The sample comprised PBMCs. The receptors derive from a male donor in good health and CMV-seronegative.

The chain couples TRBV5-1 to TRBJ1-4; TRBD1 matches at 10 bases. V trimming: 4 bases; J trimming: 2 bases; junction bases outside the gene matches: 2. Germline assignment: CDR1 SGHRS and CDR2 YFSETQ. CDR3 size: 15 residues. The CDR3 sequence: CASSLGQGTNEKLFF. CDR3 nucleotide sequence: TGCGCCAGCAGCCTGGGACAGGGGACTAATGAAAAACTGTTTTTT.

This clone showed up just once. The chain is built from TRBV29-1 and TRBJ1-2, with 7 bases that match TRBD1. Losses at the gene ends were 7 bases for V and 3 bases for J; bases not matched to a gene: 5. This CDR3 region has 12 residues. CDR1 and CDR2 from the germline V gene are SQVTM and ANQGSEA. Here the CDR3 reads CSADRVDYGYTF. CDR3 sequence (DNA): TGCAGCGCCGACAGGGTAGACTATGGCTACACCTTC.

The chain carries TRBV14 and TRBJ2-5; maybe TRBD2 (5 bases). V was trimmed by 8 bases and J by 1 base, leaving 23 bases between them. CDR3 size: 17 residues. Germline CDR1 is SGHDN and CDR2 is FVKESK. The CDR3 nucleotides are TGTGCCAGCGCACCTTCCCTCTTCAGGAGGAGCCAAGAGACCCAGTACTTC. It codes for CASAPSLFRRSQETQYF.

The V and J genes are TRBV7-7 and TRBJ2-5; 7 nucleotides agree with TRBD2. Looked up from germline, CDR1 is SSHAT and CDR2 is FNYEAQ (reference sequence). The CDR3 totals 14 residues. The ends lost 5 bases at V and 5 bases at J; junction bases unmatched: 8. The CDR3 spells CASSPRLARETQYF. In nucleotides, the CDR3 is TGTGCCAGCAGCCCCCGACTAGCTAGGGAGACCCAGTACTTC.

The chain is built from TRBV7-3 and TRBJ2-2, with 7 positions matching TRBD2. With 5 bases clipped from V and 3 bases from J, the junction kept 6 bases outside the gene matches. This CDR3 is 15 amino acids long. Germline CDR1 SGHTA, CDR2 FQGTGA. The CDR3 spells CASSRSGTDTGELFF. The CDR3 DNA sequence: TGTGCCAGCAGCCGAAGCGGGACTGACACCGGGGAGCTGTTTTTT.

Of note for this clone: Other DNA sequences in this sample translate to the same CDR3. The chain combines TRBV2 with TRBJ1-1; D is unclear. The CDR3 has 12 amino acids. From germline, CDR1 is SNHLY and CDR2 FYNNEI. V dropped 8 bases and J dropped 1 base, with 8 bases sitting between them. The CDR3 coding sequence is TGTGCCAGCCGGCGGGGGAACACTGAAGCTTTCTTT. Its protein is CASRRGNTEAFF.

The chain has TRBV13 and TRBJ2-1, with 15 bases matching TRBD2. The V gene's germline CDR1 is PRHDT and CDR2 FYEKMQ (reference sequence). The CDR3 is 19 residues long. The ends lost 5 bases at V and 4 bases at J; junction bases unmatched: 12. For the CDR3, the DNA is TGTGCCAGCAGCCCCTGGACTAGCGGGAGGGTGACGCCGTACAATGAGCAGTTCTTC. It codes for CASSPWTSGRVTPYNEQFF. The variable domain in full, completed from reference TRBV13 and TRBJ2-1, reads AAGVIQSPRHLIKEKRETATLKCYPIPRHDTVYWYQQGPGQDPQFLISFYEKMQSDKGSIPDRFSAQQFSDYHSELNMSSLELGDSALYFCASSPWTSGRVTPYNEQFFGPGTRLTVL.

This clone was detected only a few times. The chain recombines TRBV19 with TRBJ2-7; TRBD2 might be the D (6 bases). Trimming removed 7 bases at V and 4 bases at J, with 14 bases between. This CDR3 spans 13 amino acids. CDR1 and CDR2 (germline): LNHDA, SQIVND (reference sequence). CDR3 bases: TGTGCCAGTAACTTTAAGGCGGGGTACGAGCAGTACTTC. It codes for CASNFKAGYEQYF.

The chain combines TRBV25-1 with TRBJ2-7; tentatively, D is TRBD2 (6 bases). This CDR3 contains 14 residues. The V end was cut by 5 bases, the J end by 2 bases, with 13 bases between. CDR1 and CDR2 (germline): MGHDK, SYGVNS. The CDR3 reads CASSPNGGAYEQYF. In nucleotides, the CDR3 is TGTGCCAGCAGTCCCAACGGGGGAGCCTACGAGCAGTACTTC.

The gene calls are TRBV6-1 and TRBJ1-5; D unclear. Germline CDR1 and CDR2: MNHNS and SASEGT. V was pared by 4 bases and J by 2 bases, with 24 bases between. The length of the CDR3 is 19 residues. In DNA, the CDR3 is TGTGCCAGCAGTGCCCCCACGGGATGGGCGGAAGGCGGCAATCAGCCCCAGCATTTT. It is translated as CASSAPTGWAEGGNQPQHF.

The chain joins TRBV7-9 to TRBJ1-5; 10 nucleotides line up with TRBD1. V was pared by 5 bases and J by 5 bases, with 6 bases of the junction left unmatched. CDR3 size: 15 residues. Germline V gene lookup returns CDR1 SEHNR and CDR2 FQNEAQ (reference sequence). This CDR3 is CASSLTGTGDQPQHF. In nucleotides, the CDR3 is TGTGCCAGCAGCCTGACCGGGACAGGGGATCAGCCCCAGCATTTT.

The DNA for the CDR3 is TGTGCCAGCAGCAAAGTTCTGATCCCTCGGGTTTACGAGCAGTACTTC. It encodes CASSKVLIPRVYEQYF. The rearrangement uses TRBV21-1 and TRBJ2-7; the table's D call of TRBD2 was not tested on the DNA. TRBV21-1 is noted as a pseudogene. The CDR3 totals 16 residues.

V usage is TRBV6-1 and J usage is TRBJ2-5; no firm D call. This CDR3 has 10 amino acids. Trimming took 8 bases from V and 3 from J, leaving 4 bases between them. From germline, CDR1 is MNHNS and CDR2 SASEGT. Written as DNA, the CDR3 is TGTGCCAGCTCTAAAGAGACCCAGTACTTC. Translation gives CASSKETQYF.

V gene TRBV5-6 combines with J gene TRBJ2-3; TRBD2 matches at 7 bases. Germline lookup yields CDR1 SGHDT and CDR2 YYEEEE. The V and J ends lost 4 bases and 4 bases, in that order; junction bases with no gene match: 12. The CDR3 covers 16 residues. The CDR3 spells CASSPGLVVVADTQYF. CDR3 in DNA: TGTGCCAGCAGCCCCGGACTAGTCGTTGTTGCAGATACGCAGTATTTT.

The CDR3 here is CASSPERQGAYNEQFF. CDR3 nucleotide sequence: TGCGCCAGCAGCCCAGAGCGACAGGGCGCCTACAATGAGCAGTTCTTC. V is TRBV5-1 and J is TRBJ2-1, with 7 nucleotides matching TRBD1. Germline values: CDR1 SGHRS, CDR2 YFSETQ. With V trimmed by 4 bases and J by 2 bases, 9 bases remained unmatched. CDR3 length equals 16 residues.

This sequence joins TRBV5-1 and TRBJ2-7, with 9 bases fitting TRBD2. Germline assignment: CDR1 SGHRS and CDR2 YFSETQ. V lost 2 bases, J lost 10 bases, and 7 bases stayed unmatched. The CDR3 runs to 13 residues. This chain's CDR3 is CASSLKTSGDQYF. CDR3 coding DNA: TGCGCCAGCAGCTTAAAGACTAGCGGAGACCAGTACTTC.

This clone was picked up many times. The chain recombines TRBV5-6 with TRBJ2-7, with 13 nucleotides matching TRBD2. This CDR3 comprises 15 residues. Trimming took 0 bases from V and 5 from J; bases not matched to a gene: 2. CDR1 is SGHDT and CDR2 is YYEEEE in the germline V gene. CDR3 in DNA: TGTGCCAGCAGCTTGGGACTAGCGGGAGGAAACGAGCAGTACTTC. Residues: CASSLGLAGGNEQYF.

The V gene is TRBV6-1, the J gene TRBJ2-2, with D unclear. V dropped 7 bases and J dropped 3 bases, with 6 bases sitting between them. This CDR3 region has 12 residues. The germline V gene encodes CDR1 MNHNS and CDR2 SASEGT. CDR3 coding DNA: TGTGCCAGCAATCACTACACCGGGGAGCTGTTTTTT. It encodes CASNHYTGELFF.

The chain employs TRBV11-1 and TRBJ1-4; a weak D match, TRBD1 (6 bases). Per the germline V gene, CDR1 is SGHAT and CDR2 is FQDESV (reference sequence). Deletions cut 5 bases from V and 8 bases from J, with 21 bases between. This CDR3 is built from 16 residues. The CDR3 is CASSPPWGGREEKLFF. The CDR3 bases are TGTGCCAGCAGCCCCCCATGGGGGGGGCGAGAAGAAAAACTGTTTTTT.

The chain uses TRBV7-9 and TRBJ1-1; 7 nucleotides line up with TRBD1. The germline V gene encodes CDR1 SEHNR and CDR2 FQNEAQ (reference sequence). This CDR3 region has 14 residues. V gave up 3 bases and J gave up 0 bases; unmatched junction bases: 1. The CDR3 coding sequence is TGTGCCAGCAGCTTGACAGGGATGAACACTGAAGCTTTCTTT. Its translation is CASSLTGMNTEAFF.

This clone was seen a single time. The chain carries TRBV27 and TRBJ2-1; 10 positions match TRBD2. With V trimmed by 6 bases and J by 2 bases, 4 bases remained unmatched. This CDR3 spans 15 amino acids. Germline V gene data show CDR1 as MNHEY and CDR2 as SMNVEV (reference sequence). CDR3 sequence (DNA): TGTGCCAGCAGCCCCCTAGCGGGAGCCTACAATGAGCAGTTCTTC. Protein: CASSPLAGAYNEQFF.

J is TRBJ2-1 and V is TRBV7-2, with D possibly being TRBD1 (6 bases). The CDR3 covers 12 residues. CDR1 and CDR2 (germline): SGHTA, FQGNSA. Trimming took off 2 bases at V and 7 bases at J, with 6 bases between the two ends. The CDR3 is CASSLRGNEQFF. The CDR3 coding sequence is TGTGCCAGCAGCTTAAGGGGGAATGAGCAGTTCTTC. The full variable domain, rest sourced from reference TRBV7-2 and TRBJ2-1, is GAGVSQSPSNKVTEKGKDVELRCDPISGHTALYWYRQSLGQGLEFLIYFQGNSAPDKSGLPSDRFSAERTGGSVSTLTIQRTQQEDSAVYLCASSLRGNEQFFGPGTRLTVL.

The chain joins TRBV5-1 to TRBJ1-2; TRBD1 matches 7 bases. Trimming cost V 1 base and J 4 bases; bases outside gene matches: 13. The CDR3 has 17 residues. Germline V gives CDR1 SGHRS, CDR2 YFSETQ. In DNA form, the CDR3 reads TGCGCCAGCAGCTTGAGTTCTGGACAGGATTTCGCCTATGGCTACACCTTC. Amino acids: CASSLSSGQDFAYGYTF.

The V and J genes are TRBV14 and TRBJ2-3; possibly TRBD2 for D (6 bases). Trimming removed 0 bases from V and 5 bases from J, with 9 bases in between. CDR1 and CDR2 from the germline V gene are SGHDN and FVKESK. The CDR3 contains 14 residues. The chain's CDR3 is CASSQDWREDTQYF. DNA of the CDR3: TGTGCCAGCAGCCAAGATTGGAGGGAAGATACGCAGTATTTT.

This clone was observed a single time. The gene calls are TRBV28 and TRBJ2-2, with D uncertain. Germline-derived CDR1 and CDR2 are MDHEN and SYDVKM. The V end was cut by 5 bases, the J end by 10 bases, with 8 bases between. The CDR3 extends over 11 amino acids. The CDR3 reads CASSPRQELFF. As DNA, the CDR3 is TGTGCCAGCAGTCCCCGACAGGAGCTGTTTTTT.

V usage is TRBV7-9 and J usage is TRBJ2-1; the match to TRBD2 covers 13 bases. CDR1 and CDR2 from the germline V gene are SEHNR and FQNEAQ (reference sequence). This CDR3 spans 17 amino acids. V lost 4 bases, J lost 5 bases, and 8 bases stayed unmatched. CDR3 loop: CASSSDVGLAGNNEQFF. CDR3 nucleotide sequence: TGTGCCAGCAGCTCCGACGTGGGACTAGCGGGGAACAATGAGCAGTTCTTC.

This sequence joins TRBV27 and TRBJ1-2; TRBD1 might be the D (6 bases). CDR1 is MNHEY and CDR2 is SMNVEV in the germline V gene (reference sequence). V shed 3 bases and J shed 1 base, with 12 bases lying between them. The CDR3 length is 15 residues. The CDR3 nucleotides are TGTGCCAGCAGTTTCCGGGGGGCGCGTAACTATGGCTACACCTTC. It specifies CASSFRGARNYGYTF.

The CDR3 DNA is TGTGCCAGCAGTCCGGGACAGCTGCTGAGTGGCGAGCAGTACTTC. It specifies CASSPGQLLSGEQYF. The chain joins TRBV6-5 to TRBJ2-7; the match to TRBD1 covers 7 bases. This CDR3 has 15 amino acids. The junction had 13 bases not matched to a gene; V was cut back by 5 bases and J by 6 bases. Germline V CDR1 and CDR2: MNHEY, SVGAGI.

The CDR3 reads CASSQERAGLGDTQYF. DNA for the CDR3: TGCGCCAGCAGCCAAGAACGGGCGGGCTTGGGAGATACGCAGTATTTT. The chain is built from TRBV4-3 and TRBJ2-3; D is possibly TRBD2 (5 bases). CDR3 length: 16 residues. Germline CDR1 is LGHNA and CDR2 is YSLEER. The V end was cut by 0 bases, the J end by 5 bases, with 15 bases between.

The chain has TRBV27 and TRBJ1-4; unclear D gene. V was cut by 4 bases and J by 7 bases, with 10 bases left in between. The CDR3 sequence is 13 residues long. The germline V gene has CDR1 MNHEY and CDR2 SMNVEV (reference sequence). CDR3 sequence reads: CASSSIAGEKLFF. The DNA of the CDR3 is TGTGCCAGCAGTTCGATAGCGGGTGAAAAACTGTTTTTT.